This is a list of T cell receptor beta chains from one sample in a study of shared clonotypes between healthy human individuals. The assay was immunoSEQ multiplex PCR, and TCRdb's table has in-frame clones only and misses some. This sample carries 2 million to 2.5 million clones, 85% to 95% of them seen once, and the ten largest clones take 0.39%. Sequencing input: naive CD4+ T cells from PBMCs. The source of these receptors is a man younger than 35 in good health. Some clones in this sample may be carry-over from other donors' samples. CDR3s include the opening cysteine and the closing phenylalanine or tryptophan. A D gene is named only where the DNA matches it firmly. Rows may omit the clone size; those that give it use once, few, many or a size class.

j_call v_call d_call clone_size cdr3_nt cdr3_aa
TRBJ2-1 TRBV30 TRBD2 . TGTGCCTGGGGTTTACGTACTTGGCGGGAGGGCTACAATGAGCAGTTCTTC CAWGLRTWREGYNEQFF
TRBJ2-5 TRBV7-3 . . TGTGCCAGCAGCTTATCGGCCTCGATCCAAGAGACCCAGTACTTC CASSLSASIQETQYF
TRBJ2-1 TRBV13 TRBD1 . TGTGCCAGCAGCTTAGCGTTGACAGGGGGCAATGAGCAGTTCTTC CASSLALTGGNEQFF
TRBJ1-2 TRBV7-9 . few TGTGCCAGCAGCCCTTTAAACTATGGCTACACCTTC CASSPLNYGYTF
TRBJ2-3 TRBV15 TRBD2 . TGTGCCACCAGGTTGACTAGCGGGAGGAGCACAGATACGCAGTATTTT CATRLTSGRSTDTQYF
TRBJ1-2 TRBV6-1 TRBD1 . TGTGCCAGCAGTGGGGGACAGCTCTATGGCTACACCTTC CASSGGQLYGYTF
TRBJ1-2 TRBV18 . few TGTGCCAGCTCACCATATTCGGACAGCAGCGGCTACACCTTC CASSPYSDSSGYTF
TRBJ2-1 TRBV2 . . TGTGCCAGCAGTCTCGGCCGGACCTTCTATGAGCAGTTCTTC CASSLGRTFYEQFF
TRBJ1-4 TRBV4-1 . . TGCGCCAGCAGCCGCCCTCGGGTTGAGGCAACTAATGAAAAACTGTTTTTT CASSRPRVEATNEKLFF
TRBJ1-1 TRBV7-2 . . TGTGCCAGCAGCCCTCAGATGAACACTGAAGCTTTCTTT CASSPQMNTEAFF
TRBJ2-7 TRBV5-1 . . TGCGCCAGCAGCTTGGGGCAGTACGAGCAGTACTTC CASSLGQYEQYF
TRBJ2-1 TRBV14 . . TGTGCCAGCAGCCACCCTAGGGCGGGCAGGGAGGATTGGGGTGAGCAGTTCTTC CASSHPRAGREDWGEQFF
TRBJ1-1 TRBV28 . few TGTGCCAGCAGCAGGGCGGCTGAAGCTTTCTTT CASSRAAEAFF
TRBJ2-5 TRBV7-2 . . TGTGCCAGCAGCCTACTAGGACAGATACAAGAGACCCAGTACTTC CASSLLGQIQETQYF
TRBJ2-2 TRBV15 . once TGTGCCACCAGCTTAGAACCGGGAGGGGAGCTGTTTTTT CATSLEPGGELFF
TRBJ1-3 TRBV6-5 . . TGTGCCAGCAGTTATGATGGACAGCTCTCTGGAAACACCATATATTTT CASSYDGQLSGNTIYF
TRBJ1-5 TRBV7-2 . . TGTGCCAGCCCTAGAGGTGAGTATAGCAATCAGCCCCAGCATTTT CASPRGEYSNQPQHF
TRBJ1-1 TRBV5-1 TRBD1 . TGCGCCAGCAGCCCAACAGGGGAGACTGAAGCTTTCTTT CASSPTGETEAFF